The rows below give T cell receptor beta chains drawn from one sample of a study of cytomegalovirus exposure and HLA in healthy donors. Assay used: immunoSEQ multiplex PCR; TCRdb lists only in-frame clones, some missing. The table shows about 200,000 clones, with more than 65% occurring only once. The sample was PBMCs. Receptors were obtained from a man aged 45 to 65 in good health and CMV-seronegative. CDR3s include the opening cysteine and the closing phenylalanine or tryptophan. The D gene is left open where the match is weak. Clone size, where shown, is once, few, many, or a class for clones that have expanded.

cdr3_nt: TGTGCCAGCAGCCCGTCCCGGGACAGGGACACCGGGGAGCTGTTTTTT
cdr3_aa: CASSPSRDRDTGELFF
d_call: TRBD1
v_call: TRBV7-3
j_call: TRBJ2-2
clone_size: few

cdr3_nt: TGTGCCAGCAAAAGGCGGGAACTCCTTGGAGAGCAGTTCTTC
cdr3_aa: CASKRRELLGEQFF
d_call: -
v_call: TRBV2
j_call: TRBJ2-1
clone_size: -

cdr3_nt: TGTGCCAGCAGTTTGGCGGGACTAGTGAGGGATGAGCAGTTCTTC
cdr3_aa: CASSLAGLVRDEQFF
d_call: TRBD2
v_call: TRBV6-5
j_call: TRBJ2-1
clone_size: -

cdr3_nt: TGTGCCAGCAGCTTATATTCAGGGGGACTAGCGGGCAATGAGCAGTTCTTC
cdr3_aa: CASSLYSGGLAGNEQFF
d_call: TRBD2
v_call: TRBV7-6
j_call: TRBJ2-1
clone_size: once

cdr3_nt: TGCAGCGCCCGACAGAGGCACACTGAAGCTTTCTTT
cdr3_aa: CSARQRHTEAFF
d_call: -
v_call: TRBV29-1
j_call: TRBJ1-1
clone_size: -

cdr3_nt: TGCGCCAGCAGCTTGGACCACGGGTCCCAAGAGACCCAGTACTTC
cdr3_aa: CASSLDHGSQETQYF
d_call: -
v_call: TRBV5-1
j_call: TRBJ2-5
clone_size: -

cdr3_nt: TGTGCCAGTAGTCTCGGGACAAGGGCCAAGAACACTGAAGCTTTCTTT
cdr3_aa: CASSLGTRAKNTEAFF
d_call: -
v_call: TRBV19
j_call: TRBJ1-1
clone_size: -

cdr3_nt: TGTGCCAGCAGTGAAATTGAGGGAGGGAGAAATGAGCAGTTCTTC
cdr3_aa: CASSEIEGGRNEQFF
d_call: TRBD2
v_call: TRBV2
j_call: TRBJ2-1
clone_size: -

cdr3_nt: TGTGCCAGCATATTAACCGGGAACACCGGGGAGCTGTTTTTT
cdr3_aa: CASILTGNTGELFF
d_call: -
v_call: TRBV6-5
j_call: TRBJ2-2
clone_size: -

cdr3_nt: TGTGCCAGCAGTAACAGGGGTACTAATGAAAAACTGTTTTTT
cdr3_aa: CASSNRGTNEKLFF
d_call: TRBD1
v_call: TRBV28
j_call: TRBJ1-4
clone_size: -

cdr3_nt: TGTGCCAGCAGCTTAGTCAGGGCCCACGAGCAGTACTTC
cdr3_aa: CASSLVRAHEQYF
d_call: -
v_call: TRBV11-2
j_call: TRBJ2-7
clone_size: -

cdr3_nt: TGTGCCATAATACCGGGCGGGACGTCCTACAATGGGCAGTTCTTC
cdr3_aa: CAIIPGGTSYNGQFF
d_call: -
v_call: TRBV6-1
j_call: TRBJ2-1
clone_size: once

cdr3_nt: TGTGCCAGCAGTCCGAGACAGGGAAATGAGCAGTTCTTC
cdr3_aa: CASSPRQGNEQFF
d_call: TRBD1
v_call: TRBV28
j_call: TRBJ2-1
clone_size: -

cdr3_nt: TGTGCCAGCAGCTTGGGGGGGACAGGAAGCCCCGGGGAGCTGTTTTTT
cdr3_aa: CASSLGGTGSPGELFF
d_call: TRBD1
v_call: TRBV5-6
j_call: TRBJ2-2
clone_size: few

cdr3_nt: TGTGCCAGCAGCGTAGAACTAGCGGTTCTCTACAATGAGCAGTTCTTC
cdr3_aa: CASSVELAVLYNEQFF
d_call: TRBD2
v_call: TRBV9
j_call: TRBJ2-1
clone_size: -

cdr3_nt: TGTGCCAGCAGTTTAAATGGGGCGAATGTCGAGCAGTACTTC
cdr3_aa: CASSLNGANVEQYF
d_call: -
v_call: TRBV27
j_call: TRBJ2-7
clone_size: -

cdr3_nt: TGTGCTAGTGGGGGGGGGACAGGGAGCACAGATACGCAGTATTTT
cdr3_aa: CASGGGTGSTDTQYF
d_call: TRBD1
v_call: TRBV12-5
j_call: TRBJ2-3
clone_size: -